These 32 T cell receptor beta chains share one sample of origin, sequenced in a study of T cell responses to AZD1222 COVID-19 vaccine. Here immunoSEQ multiplex PCR was the method, and the copy in TCRdb shows in-frame clones only, minus some. This sample carries some 170,000 clones, 85% to 90% of them seen once, and the ten largest clones take 4.3%. This specimen was peripheral blood, taken 28 days after the second dose of the MenACWY control vaccine. The origin of the receptors is an adult who received the MenACWY meningococcal vaccine as a control.

This chain's CDR3 is CASRTDREDTEAFF. DNA of the CDR3: TGTGCCAGCAGGACGGACAGGGAGGACACTGAAGCTTTCTTT. The rearrangement joins TRBV25-1 to TRBJ1-1; 8 bases are a match to TRBD1. In germline, CDR1 is MGHDK, CDR2 SYGVNS. The length of the CDR3 is 14 residues. Trimming took 6 bases from V and 3 from J; bases not matched to a gene: 6.

This clone has a handful of counts. The chain recombines TRBV28 with TRBJ1-5, with D hard to call. With 5 bases removed from V and 2 bases from J, the gap between germline ends came to 10 bases. The CDR3 contains 14 residues. Per germline, CDR1 MDHEN and CDR2 SYDVKM. The CDR3, as DNA: TGTGCCAGCAGTAAGGCGGTGGGCAATCAGCCCCAGCATTTT. Protein product: CASSKAVGNQPQHF. The full variable domain, completed using reference TRBV28 and TRBJ1-5, is DVKVTQSSRYLVKRTGEKVFLECVQDMDHENMFWYRQDPGLGLRLIYFSYDVKMKEKGDIPEGYSVSREKKERFSLILESASTNQTSMYLCASSKAVGNQPQHFGDGTRLSIL.

The rearrangement links TRBV19 to TRBJ1-6; D is uncertain. This CDR3 spans 16 amino acids. Germline V gives CDR1 LNHDA, CDR2 SQIVND (reference sequence). Trimming pared 3 bases from V and 0 bases from J, leaving 9 bases between. CDR3 protein: CASSIVFSSYNSPLHF. The CDR3 DNA reads TGTGCCAGTAGTATCGTTTTCAGCTCCTATAATTCACCCCTCCACTTT. The whole variable domain, remainder taken from reference TRBV19 and TRBJ1-6, is DGGITQSPKYLFRKEGQNVTLSCEQNLNHDAMYWYRQDPGQGLRLIYYSQIVNDFQKGDIAEGYSVSREKKESFPLTVTSAQKNPTAFYLCASSIVFSSYNSPLHFGNGTRLTVT.

The genes are TRBV12-3 or TRBV12-4 and TRBJ2-1; D perhaps matches TRBD2 (6 bases). Trimming pared 11 bases from V and 6 bases from J, leaving 11 bases between. The CDR3 totals 11 residues. In DNA, the CDR3 is TGTGCCGCGGGGAGAGGCAATGAGCAGTTCTTC. This encodes CAAGRGNEQFF.

The genes are TRBV28 and TRBJ2-3; 7 positions agree with TRBD2. Per germline, CDR1 MDHEN and CDR2 SYDVKM. The CDR3 loop spans 12 amino acids. V lost 6 bases to trimming and J lost 6 bases; unmatched junction nucleotides: 3. CDR3 sequence (DNA): TGTGCCAGCAGATGGGACTACGATACGCAGTATTTT. Encoded protein: CASRWDYDTQYF.

This clone was seen once. This rearrangement joins TRBV6-5 to TRBJ1-1; D gene unclear. Germline V lookup: CDR1 MNHEY, CDR2 SVGAGI. Trimming cost V 7 bases and J 7 bases, with 10 bases left between them. There are 11 residues in the CDR3. CDR3 DNA: TGTGCCAGCACAGGACGGTTTGAAGCTTTCTTT. It translates to CASTGRFEAFF.

This CDR3 is CAISPPGSGVTDTQYF. CDR3 nucleotides: TGTGCCATCAGCCCCCCAGGTAGCGGGGTCACAGATACGCAGTATTTT. V usage is TRBV10-3 and J usage is TRBJ2-3, with TRBD2 matching 8 bases. The CDR3 covers 16 residues. Per the germline V gene, CDR1 is ENHRY and CDR2 is SYGVKD. J gave up 2 bases and V 6 bases, and 10 bases lay outside the gene matches.

The chain is built from TRBV12-3 or TRBV12-4 and TRBJ1-5; D is unresolved. This CDR3 has 13 residues. Trimming cost V 2 bases and J 4 bases, with 6 bases left between them. The DNA for the CDR3 is TGTGCCAGCAGTTTATGGAGAAATCAGCCCCAGCATTTT. Protein: CASSLWRNQPQHF.

The chain uses TRBV4-2 and TRBJ1-3; TRBD1 is a possible D gene (5 bases). This CDR3 is built from 15 residues. CDR1 LGHNA and CDR2 YNFKEQ come from the germline V gene. V shed 1 base and J shed 2 bases, with 9 bases lying between them. The DNA of the CDR3 is TGTGCCAGCAGCCAAGGGGAGGGGACTGGAAACACCATATATTTT. Amino acid sequence: CASSQGEGTGNTIYF.

The J gene is TRBJ2-7, the V gene TRBV27; 9 nucleotides line up with TRBD2. Germline V gene data show CDR1 as MNHEY and CDR2 as SMNVEV (reference sequence). The CDR3 is 15 amino acids. After removal of 4 bases from V and 3 bases from J, the junction contained 7 bases not matched to a gene. The CDR3 bases are TGTGCCAGCAGTTCCCCGGGTAGCGGGGGCTACGAGCAGTACTTC. Translating it yields CASSSPGSGGYEQYF.

V usage is TRBV30 and J usage is TRBJ1-1; D uncertain. The CDR3 runs 13 residues. V lost 3 bases to trimming and J lost 12 bases, with 20 bases between them. CDR1 is GTSNPN, CDR2 SVGIG, per germline (reference sequence). CDR3 sequence reads: CAWRGPSGRFTFF. The CDR3 nucleotides are TGTGCCTGGAGAGGCCCGTCGGGTAGGTTTACTTTCTTT.

The gene calls are TRBV15 and TRBJ1-5; TRBD1 agrees at 7 bases. Germline loops: CDR1 LNHNV, CDR2 YYDKDF (reference sequence). V gave up 3 bases and J gave up 7 bases; unmatched junction bases: 12. The CDR3 sequence is 16 residues long. CDR3 residues: CATSSNRDRDNQPQHF. CDR3 nucleotide sequence: TGTGCCACCAGCAGTAACCGGGACAGAGATAACCAGCCCCAGCATTTT.

This chain links TRBV28 with TRBJ1-1; 7 bases are shared with TRBD1. There are 13 residues in the CDR3. CDR1 is MDHEN, CDR2 SYDVKM, per germline. After removal of 5 bases from V and 10 bases from J, the junction contained 10 bases not matched to a gene. This chain's CDR3 is CASSLTTDRVAFF. CDR3 sequence (DNA): TGTGCCAGCAGTCTCACCACCGACAGGGTAGCTTTCTTT.

This chain joins TRBV5-6 and TRBJ1-2; 9 bases line up with TRBD1. J lost 3 bases, V lost 4 bases, and 4 bases had no gene match. The CDR3 loop spans 14 amino acids. Germline CDR1 reads SGHDT; CDR2 reads YYEEEE. The CDR3 protein is CASSGRDRDYGYTF. CDR3 coding DNA: TGTGCCAGCAGCGGCCGGGACAGGGACTATGGCTACACCTTC.

This chain links TRBV19 with TRBJ2-1, with D possibly matching TRBD1 (8 bases). CDR1 is LNHDA and CDR2 is SQIVND in the germline V gene (reference sequence). V dropped 5 bases and J dropped 5 bases, with 13 bases sitting between them. The CDR3 consists of 14 residues. The CDR3 DNA reads TGTGCCAGTAGTGTACAGGGGGGGAACAATGAGCAGTTCTTC. This translates into CASSVQGGNNEQFF.

V and J are TRBV9 and TRBJ2-1; the match to TRBD2 covers 14 bases. This CDR3 has 21 amino acids. Germline-derived CDR1 and CDR2 are SGDLS and YYNGEE. J was trimmed by 4 bases and V by 4 bases; bases with no gene match: 19. CDR3 DNA sequence: TGTGCCAGCAGCCCAATCCCGGACCGACTAGCGGGAGGGCCTGGATACAATGAGCAGTTCTTC. It is translated as CASSPIPDRLAGGPGYNEQFF.

Only one count was recorded for this clone. The chain links TRBV5-1 to TRBJ2-5; 9 bases match TRBD1. From germline, CDR1 is SGHRS and CDR2 YFSETQ. The CDR3 extends over 16 amino acids. The V gene end was trimmed by 4 bases and the J gene end by 2 bases; junction bases not matched to a gene: 9. CDR3 sequence: CASSLTPGTGQETQYF. The CDR3 DNA follows: TGCGCCAGCAGCCTGACACCCGGGACAGGGCAAGAGACCCAGTACTTC.

This rearrangement joins TRBV2 to TRBJ2-1; 12 positions match TRBD2. Germline CDR1 and CDR2: SNHLY and FYNNEI. The junction had 9 bases not matched to a gene; V was cut back by 0 bases and J by 9 bases. The CDR3 extends over 17 amino acids. CDR3 nucleotides: TGTGCCAGCAGTGAAGCCCTCCTGGGACTAGCGGGCGGTGAGCAGTTCTTC. It translates to CASSEALLGLAGGEQFF. Combining the CDR3 with reference TRBV2 and TRBJ2-1 gives the whole variable domain EPEVTQTPSHQVTQMGQEVILRCVPISNHLYFYWYRQILGQKVEFLVSFYNNEISEKSEIFDDQFSVERPDGSNFTLKIRSTKLEDSAMYFCASSEALLGLAGGEQFFGPGTRLTVL.

V gene TRBV7-2 combines with J gene TRBJ1-2, with a weak D call TRBD1 (5 bases). Germline CDR1 SGHTA, CDR2 FQGNSA. Trimming shortened V by 5 bases and J by 4 bases, and 11 bases separated the two germline ends. This CDR3 region has 13 residues. CDR3 region: CASSPTTAYGYTF. The CDR3 nucleotides are TGTGCCAGCAGCCCTACGACAGCCTATGGCTACACCTTC.

In the case of this clone: Within the sample, other DNA sequences also encode this same CDR3. The chain employs TRBV7-9 and TRBJ1-1, with D unresolved. The CDR3 is made up of 13 amino acids. V was trimmed by 4 bases and J by 3 bases, leaving 9 bases between them. From germline, CDR1 is SEHNR and CDR2 FQNEAQ (reference sequence). This chain's CDR3 is CASSSRRDTEAFF. The DNA of the CDR3 is TGTGCCAGCAGCTCCAGGAGGGACACTGAAGCTTTCTTT.

The rearrangement uses TRBV19 and TRBJ2-2; 12 nucleotides line up with TRBD2. Germline loops: CDR1 LNHDA, CDR2 SQIVND (reference sequence). The V segment lost 5 bases and the J segment 1 base; nucleotides outside the gene matches: 11. This CDR3 comprises 19 residues. The CDR3 DNA sequence: TGTGCCAGTAGTGTCCTCGGACTAGCGGGGAGGGAGAACACCGGGGAGCTGTTTTTT. Translating it yields CASSVLGLAGRENTGELFF.

This rearrangement joins TRBV5-6 to TRBJ2-7; TRBD1 agrees at 10 bases. The CDR3 covers 14 residues. The V and J ends lost 4 bases and 5 bases, in that order; junction bases with no gene match: 6. Germline CDR1 reads SGHDT; CDR2 reads YYEEEE. CDR3 DNA sequence: TGTGCCAGCAGCCCTGACAGGGGGCTCCACGAGCAGTACTTC. Translated, it gives CASSPDRGLHEQYF.

V usage is TRBV28 and J usage is TRBJ1-1, with D tentatively TRBD1 (5 bases). CDR1 is MDHEN and CDR2 is SYDVKM in the germline V gene. This CDR3 contains 14 residues. Deletions cut 8 bases from V and 4 bases from J, with 17 bases between. The CDR3 nucleotides read TGTGCCAGCGAGTTTAATGAGGGGATCACTGAAGCTTTCTTT. As protein: CASEFNEGITEAFF.

This clone was counted only a few times. V usage is TRBV4-3 and J usage is TRBJ2-1; 11 bases align to TRBD2. Germline V gene sequence: CDR1 LGHNA, CDR2 YSLEER. Unmatched junction bases numbered 7, after V lost 2 bases and J lost 4 bases. CDR3 length: 17 amino acids. The CDR3 DNA sequence: TGCGCCAGCAGCCAACACGGGACTAGCGGTGATTACAATGAGCAGTTCTTC. It is translated as CASSQHGTSGDYNEQFF.

The V and J genes are TRBV18 and TRBJ1-3, with no clear D. Germline values: CDR1 KGHSH, CDR2 LQKENI. The CDR3 covers 16 residues. Trimming left V 3 bases short and J 0 bases short, with 12 bases between. The CDR3: CASSPSHESSGNTIYF. The DNA of the CDR3 is TGTGCCAGCTCACCTTCCCACGAGAGCTCTGGAAACACCATATATTTT.

The gene calls are TRBV6-2 or TRBV6-3 and TRBJ1-5; no clear D gene. Germline-derived CDR1 and CDR2 are MNHEY and SVGEGT. This CDR3 contains 15 residues. V lost 6 bases to trimming and J lost 0 bases, with 12 bases between them. DNA for the CDR3: TGTGCCAGCAGCCCCTCCGGCAATAGCAATCAGCCCCAGCATTTT. Encoded protein: CASSPSGNSNQPQHF.

The DNA of the CDR3 is TGTGCCAGCAGTTACCAGGTGGGACTTAATCAGCCCCAGCATTTT. It codes for CASSYQVGLNQPQHF. The rearrangement joins TRBV6-2 or TRBV6-3 to TRBJ1-5, with a tentative D call TRBD1 (5 bases). There are 15 residues in the CDR3. In germline, CDR1 is MNHEY, CDR2 SVGEGT. Trimming took 2 bases from V and 4 from J, leaving 12 bases between them.

The V call is TRBV7-2, the J call TRBJ1-5; tentatively, D is TRBD1 (6 bases). Per the germline V gene, CDR1 is SGHTA and CDR2 is FQGNSA. The CDR3 contains 15 residues. Trimming pared 1 base from V and 3 bases from J, leaving 10 bases between. Written as DNA, the CDR3 is TGTGCCAGCAGCTTAGACGGGGGCAACAATCAGCCCCAGCATTTT. This translates into CASSLDGGNNQPQHF.

The gene calls are TRBV3-1 (or the pseudogene TRBV3-2) and TRBJ1-6; D may be TRBD1 (6 bases). V was trimmed by 4 bases and J by 4 bases, leaving 11 bases between them. CDR3 length equals 15 residues. Germline values: CDR1 LGHDT, CDR2 YNNKEL (reference sequence). The CDR3 DNA is TGTGCCAGCAGCCCTCAGGACAGATATAATTCACCCCTCCACTTT. This encodes CASSPQDRYNSPLHF.

The chain recombines TRBV6-5 with TRBJ1-6, with no clear D. Trimming removed 0 bases at V and 9 bases at J, with 12 bases between. In germline, CDR1 is MNHEY, CDR2 SVGAGI. The CDR3 runs to 15 residues. Here the CDR3 DNA reads TGTGCCAGCAGTTACTCGGGCATGAATTTTTCACCCCTCCACTTT. Translated, it gives CASSYSGMNFSPLHF.

The chain recombines TRBV4-1 with TRBJ1-1; 9 positions agree with TRBD1. Germline V lookup: CDR1 MGHRA, CDR2 YSYEKL. J was trimmed by 5 bases and V by 4 bases; bases with no gene match: 5. The CDR3 has 14 residues. The CDR3 bases are TGCGCCAGCAGCCTGTTTGGACAGGGGACTGAAGCTTTCTTT. This gives the protein CASSLFGQGTEAFF.

V usage is TRBV19 and J usage is TRBJ1-4; weak D call: TRBD1 (6 bases). There are 16 residues in the CDR3. CDR1 LNHDA and CDR2 SQIVND come from the germline V gene (reference sequence). Trimming took off 5 bases at V and 2 bases at J, with 15 bases between the two ends. The CDR3 spells CASSLDRSATNEKLFF. For the CDR3, the DNA is TGTGCCAGTAGTTTGGACAGAAGTGCCACTAATGAAAAACTGTTTTTT.